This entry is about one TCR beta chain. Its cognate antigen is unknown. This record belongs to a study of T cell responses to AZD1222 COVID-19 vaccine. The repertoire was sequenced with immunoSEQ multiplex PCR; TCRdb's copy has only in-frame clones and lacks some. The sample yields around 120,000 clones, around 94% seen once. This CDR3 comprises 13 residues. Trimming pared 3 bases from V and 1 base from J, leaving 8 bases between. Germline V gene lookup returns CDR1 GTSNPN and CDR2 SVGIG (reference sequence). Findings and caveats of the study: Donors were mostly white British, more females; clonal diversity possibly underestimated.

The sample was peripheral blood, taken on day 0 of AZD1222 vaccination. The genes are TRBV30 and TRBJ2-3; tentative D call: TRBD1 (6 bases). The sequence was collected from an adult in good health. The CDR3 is CAWRQGGTDTQYF. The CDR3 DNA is TGTGCCTGGAGACAGGGTGGCACAGATACGCAGTATTTT.